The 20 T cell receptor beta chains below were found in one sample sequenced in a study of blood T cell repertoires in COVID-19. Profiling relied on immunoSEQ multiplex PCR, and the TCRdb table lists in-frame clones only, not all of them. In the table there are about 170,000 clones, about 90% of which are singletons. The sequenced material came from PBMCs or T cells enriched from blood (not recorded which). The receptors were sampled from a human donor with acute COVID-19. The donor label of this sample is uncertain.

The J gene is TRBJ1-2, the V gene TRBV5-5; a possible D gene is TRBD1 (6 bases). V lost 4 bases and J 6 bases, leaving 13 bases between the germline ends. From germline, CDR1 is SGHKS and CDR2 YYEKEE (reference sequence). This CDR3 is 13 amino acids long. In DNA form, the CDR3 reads TGTGCCAGCAGCGCACAGGGAGTAGATGGCTACACCTTC. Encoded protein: CASSAQGVDGYTF.

The DNA of the CDR3 is TGTGCCAGCAGCTTAGGTGGGCCTGGGGAGACCCAGTACTTC. This translates into CASSLGGPGETQYF. The rearrangement links TRBV11-3 to TRBJ2-5; D gene unclear. In germline, CDR1 is SGHNT, CDR2 YENEEA. The CDR3 length is 14 residues. Trimming left V 1 base short and J 5 bases short, with 11 bases between.

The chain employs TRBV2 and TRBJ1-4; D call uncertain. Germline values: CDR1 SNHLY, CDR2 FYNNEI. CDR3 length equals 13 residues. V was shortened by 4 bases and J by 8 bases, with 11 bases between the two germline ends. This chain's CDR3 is CASSVEGREKLFF. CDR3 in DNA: TGTGCCAGCAGTGTAGAGGGAAGGGAAAAACTGTTTTTT.

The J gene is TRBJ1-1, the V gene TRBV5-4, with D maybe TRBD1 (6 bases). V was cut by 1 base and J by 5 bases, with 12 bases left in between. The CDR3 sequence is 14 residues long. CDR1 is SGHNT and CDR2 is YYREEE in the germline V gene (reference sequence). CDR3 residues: CASSLSQGITEAFF. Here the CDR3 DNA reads TGTGCCAGCAGCTTGTCGCAGGGGATAACTGAAGCTTTCTTT.

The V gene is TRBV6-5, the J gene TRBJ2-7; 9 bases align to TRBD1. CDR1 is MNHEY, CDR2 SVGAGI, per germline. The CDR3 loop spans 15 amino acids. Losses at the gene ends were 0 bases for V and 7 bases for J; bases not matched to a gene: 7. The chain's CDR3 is CASSYSGQGAREQYF. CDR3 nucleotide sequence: TGTGCCAGCAGTTACTCGGGACAGGGTGCCCGAGAGCAGTACTTC.

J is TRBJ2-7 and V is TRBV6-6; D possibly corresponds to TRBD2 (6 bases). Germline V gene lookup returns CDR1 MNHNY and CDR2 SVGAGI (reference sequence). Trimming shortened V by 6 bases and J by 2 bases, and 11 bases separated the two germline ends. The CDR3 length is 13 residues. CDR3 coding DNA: TGTGCCAGCAGGACGGACTACCCCTACGAGCAGTACTTC. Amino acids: CASRTDYPYEQYF.

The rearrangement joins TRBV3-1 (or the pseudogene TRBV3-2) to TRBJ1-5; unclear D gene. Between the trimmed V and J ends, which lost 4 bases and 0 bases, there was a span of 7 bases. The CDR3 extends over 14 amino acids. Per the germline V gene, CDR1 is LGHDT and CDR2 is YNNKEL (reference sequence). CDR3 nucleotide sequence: TGTGCCAGCAGCCGAGAGTATAGCAATCAGCCCCAGCATTTT. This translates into CASSREYSNQPQHF.

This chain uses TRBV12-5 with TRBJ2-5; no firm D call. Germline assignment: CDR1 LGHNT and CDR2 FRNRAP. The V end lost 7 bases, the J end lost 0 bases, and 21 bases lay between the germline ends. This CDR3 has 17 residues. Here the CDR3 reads CASAQVVRSSHQETQYF. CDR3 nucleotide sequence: TGTGCTAGTGCCCAAGTCGTTCGGAGCAGCCACCAAGAGACCCAGTACTTC.

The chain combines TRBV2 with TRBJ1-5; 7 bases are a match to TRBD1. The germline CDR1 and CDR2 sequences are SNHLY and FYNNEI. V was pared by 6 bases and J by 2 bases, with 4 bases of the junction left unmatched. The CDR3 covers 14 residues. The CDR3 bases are TGTGCCAGCAGGCTCGACAGGGGCAATCAGCCCCAGCATTTT. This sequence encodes CASRLDRGNQPQHF.

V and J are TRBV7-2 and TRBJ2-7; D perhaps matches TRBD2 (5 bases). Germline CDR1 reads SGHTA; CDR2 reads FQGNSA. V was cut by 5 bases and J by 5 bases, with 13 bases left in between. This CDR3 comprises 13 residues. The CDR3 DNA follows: TGTGCCAGCAGCGACGCCCACGGGGACGAGCAGTACTTC. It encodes CASSDAHGDEQYF.

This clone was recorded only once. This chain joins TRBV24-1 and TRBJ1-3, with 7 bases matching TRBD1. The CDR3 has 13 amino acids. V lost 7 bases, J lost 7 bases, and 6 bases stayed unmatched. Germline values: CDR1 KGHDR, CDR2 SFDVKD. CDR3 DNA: TGTGCCACCAGCTCCACAGGGGCCAACACCATATATTTT. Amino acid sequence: CATSSTGANTIYF.

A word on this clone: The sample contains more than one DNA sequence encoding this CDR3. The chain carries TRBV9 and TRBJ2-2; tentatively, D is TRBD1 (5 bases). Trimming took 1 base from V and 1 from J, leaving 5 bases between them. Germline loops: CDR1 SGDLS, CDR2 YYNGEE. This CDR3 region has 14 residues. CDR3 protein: CASSVQGNTGELFF. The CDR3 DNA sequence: TGTGCCAGCAGCGTACAGGGGAACACCGGGGAGCTGTTTTTT.

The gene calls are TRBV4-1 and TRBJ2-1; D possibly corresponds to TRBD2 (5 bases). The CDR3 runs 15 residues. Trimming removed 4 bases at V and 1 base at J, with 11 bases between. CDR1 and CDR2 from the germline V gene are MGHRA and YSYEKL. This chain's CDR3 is CASSPSSRSYNEQFF. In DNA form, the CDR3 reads TGCGCCAGCAGCCCTAGCTCCAGGTCCTACAATGAGCAGTTCTTC.

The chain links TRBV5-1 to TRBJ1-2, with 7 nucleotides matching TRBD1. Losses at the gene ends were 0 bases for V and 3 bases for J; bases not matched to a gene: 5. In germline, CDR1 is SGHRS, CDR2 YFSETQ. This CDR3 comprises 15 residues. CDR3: CASSLESGGHYGYTF. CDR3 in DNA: TGCGCCAGCAGCTTGGAGTCAGGGGGGCACTATGGCTACACCTTC.

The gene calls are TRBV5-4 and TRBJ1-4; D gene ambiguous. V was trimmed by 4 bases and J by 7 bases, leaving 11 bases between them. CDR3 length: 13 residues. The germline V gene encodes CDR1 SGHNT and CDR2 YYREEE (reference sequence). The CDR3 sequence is CASSLGGSEKLFF. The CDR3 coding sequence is TGTGCCAGCAGCCTAGGAGGTAGTGAAAAACTGTTTTTT.

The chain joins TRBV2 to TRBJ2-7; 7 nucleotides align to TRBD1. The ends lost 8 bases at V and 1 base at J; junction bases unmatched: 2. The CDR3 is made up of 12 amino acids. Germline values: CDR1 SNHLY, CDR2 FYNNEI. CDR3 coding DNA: TGTGCCAGCCGGGACAGATCCTACGAGCAGTACTTC. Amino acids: CASRDRSYEQYF.

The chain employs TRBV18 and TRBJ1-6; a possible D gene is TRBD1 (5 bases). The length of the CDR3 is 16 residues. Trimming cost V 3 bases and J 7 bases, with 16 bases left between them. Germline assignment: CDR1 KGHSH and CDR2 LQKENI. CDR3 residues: CASSPTRSGGNSPLHF. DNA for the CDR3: TGTGCCAGCTCACCGACGAGGAGCGGGGGGAATTCACCCCTCCACTTT. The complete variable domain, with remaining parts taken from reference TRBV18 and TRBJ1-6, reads NAGVMQNPRHLVRRRGQEARLRCSPMKGHSHVYWYRQLPEEGLKFMVYLQKENIIDESGMPKERFSAEFPKEGPSILRIQQVVRGDSAAYFCASSPTRSGGNSPLHFGNGTRLTVT.

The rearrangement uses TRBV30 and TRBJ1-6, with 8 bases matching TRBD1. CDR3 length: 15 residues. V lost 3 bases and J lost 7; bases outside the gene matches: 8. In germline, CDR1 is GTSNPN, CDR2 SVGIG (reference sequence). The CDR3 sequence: CAWRVTGGGNSPLHF. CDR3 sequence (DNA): TGTGCCTGGAGAGTTACAGGGGGTGGGAATTCACCCCTCCACTTT.

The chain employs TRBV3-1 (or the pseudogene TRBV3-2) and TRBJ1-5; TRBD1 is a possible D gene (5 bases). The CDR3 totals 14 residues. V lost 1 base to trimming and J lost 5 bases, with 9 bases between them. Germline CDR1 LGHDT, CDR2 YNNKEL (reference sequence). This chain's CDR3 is CASSQGGGDQPQHF. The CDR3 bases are TGTGCCAGCAGCCAAGGGGGCGGCGATCAGCCCCAGCATTTT.

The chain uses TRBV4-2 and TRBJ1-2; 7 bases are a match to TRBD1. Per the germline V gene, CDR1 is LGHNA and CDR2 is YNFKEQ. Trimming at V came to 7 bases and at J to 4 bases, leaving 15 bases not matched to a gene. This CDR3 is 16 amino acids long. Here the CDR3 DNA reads TGTGCCAGCATCGTTGACCAGGGACAGCTATTCTATGGCTACACCTTC. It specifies CASIVDQGQLFYGYTF.